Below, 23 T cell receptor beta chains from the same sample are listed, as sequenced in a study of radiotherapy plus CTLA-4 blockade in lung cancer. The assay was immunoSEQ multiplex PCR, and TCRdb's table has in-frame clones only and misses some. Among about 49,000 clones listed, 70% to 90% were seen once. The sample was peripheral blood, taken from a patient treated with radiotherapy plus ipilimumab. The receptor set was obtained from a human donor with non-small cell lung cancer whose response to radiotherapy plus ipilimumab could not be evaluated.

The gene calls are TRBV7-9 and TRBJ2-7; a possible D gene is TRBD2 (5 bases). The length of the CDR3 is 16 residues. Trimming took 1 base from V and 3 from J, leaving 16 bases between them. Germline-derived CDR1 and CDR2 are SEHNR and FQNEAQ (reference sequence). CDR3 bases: TGTGCCAGCAGCTTAGTCCCCGGCGGGTCTTTCTACGAGCAGTACTTC. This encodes CASSLVPGGSFYEQYF.

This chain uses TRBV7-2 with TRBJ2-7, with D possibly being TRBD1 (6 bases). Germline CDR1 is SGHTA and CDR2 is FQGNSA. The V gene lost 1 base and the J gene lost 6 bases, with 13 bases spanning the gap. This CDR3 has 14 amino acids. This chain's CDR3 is CASSLVQGLGEQYF. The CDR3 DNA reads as TGTGCCAGCAGCTTAGTTCAGGGGCTCGGCGAGCAGTACTTC.

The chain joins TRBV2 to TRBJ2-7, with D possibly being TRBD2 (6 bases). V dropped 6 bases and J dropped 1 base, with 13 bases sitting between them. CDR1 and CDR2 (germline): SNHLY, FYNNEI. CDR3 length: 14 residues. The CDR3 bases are TGTGCCAGCAGGCAGAGCGGGCTATCCTACGAGCAGTACTTC. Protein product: CASRQSGLSYEQYF.

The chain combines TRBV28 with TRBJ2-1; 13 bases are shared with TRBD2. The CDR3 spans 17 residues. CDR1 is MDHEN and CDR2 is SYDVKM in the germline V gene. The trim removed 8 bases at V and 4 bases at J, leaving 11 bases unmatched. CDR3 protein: CASGWRILAGGYNEQFF. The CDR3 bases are TGTGCCAGCGGATGGCGGATACTAGCGGGAGGGTACAATGAGCAGTTCTTC.

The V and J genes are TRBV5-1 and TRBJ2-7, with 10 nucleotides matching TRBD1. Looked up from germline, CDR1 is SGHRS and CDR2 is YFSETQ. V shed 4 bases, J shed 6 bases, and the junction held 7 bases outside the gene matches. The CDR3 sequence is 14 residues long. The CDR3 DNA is TGCGCCAGCAGCCGGACAGGGGGACGTCGCGAGCAGTACTTC. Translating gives CASSRTGGRREQYF.

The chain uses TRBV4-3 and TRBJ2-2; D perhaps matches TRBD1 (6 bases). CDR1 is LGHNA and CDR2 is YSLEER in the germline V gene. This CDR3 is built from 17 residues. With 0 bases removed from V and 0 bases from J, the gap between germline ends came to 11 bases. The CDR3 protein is CASSQDRGTTNTGELFF. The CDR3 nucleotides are TGCGCCAGCAGCCAAGATCGAGGGACAACGAACACCGGGGAGCTGTTTTTT.

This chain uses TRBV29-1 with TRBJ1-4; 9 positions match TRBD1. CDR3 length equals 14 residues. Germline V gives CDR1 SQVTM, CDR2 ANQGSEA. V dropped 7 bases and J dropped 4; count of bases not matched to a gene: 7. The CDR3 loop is CSARGQGLNEKLFF. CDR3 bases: TGCAGCGCCAGGGGACAGGGACTTAATGAAAAACTGTTTTTT.

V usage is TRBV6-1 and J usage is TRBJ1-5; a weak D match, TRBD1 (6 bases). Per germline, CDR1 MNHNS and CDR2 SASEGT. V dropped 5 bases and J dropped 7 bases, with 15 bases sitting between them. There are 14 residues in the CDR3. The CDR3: CASSPGQMGQPQHF. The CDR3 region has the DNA TGTGCCAGCAGTCCAGGACAGATGGGGCAGCCCCAGCATTTT.

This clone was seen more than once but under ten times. The DNA of the CDR3 is TGTGCCAGCAGCCAAACGGGACTAGCGGGATCTTCCTACGAGCAGTACTTC. This gives the protein CASSQTGLAGSSYEQYF. V is TRBV7-2 and J is TRBJ2-7; 13 nucleotides match TRBD2. The CDR3 consists of 17 residues. Per the germline V gene, CDR1 is SGHTA and CDR2 is FQGNSA. Trimming took 5 bases from V and 1 from J; bases not matched to a gene: 8.

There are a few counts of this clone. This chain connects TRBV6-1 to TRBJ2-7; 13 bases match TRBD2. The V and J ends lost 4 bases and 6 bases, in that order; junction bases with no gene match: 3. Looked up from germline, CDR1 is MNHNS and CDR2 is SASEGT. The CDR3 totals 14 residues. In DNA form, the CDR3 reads TGTGCCAGCAGTGGGACTAGCGGGAGTGCCGAGCAGTACTTC. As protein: CASSGTSGSAEQYF.

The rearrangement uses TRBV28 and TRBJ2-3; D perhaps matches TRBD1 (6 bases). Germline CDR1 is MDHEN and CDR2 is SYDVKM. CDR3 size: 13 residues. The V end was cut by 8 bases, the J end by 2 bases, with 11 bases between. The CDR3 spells CASDDRFTDTQYF. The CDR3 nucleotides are TGTGCCAGCGATGACAGGTTCACAGATACGCAGTATTTT.

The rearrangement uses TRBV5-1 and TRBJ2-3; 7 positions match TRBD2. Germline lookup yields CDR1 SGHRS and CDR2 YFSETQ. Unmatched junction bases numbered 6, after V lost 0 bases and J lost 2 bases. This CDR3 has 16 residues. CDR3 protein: CASSLGTSAVTDTQYF. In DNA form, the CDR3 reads TGCGCCAGCAGCTTGGGAACTAGCGCGGTCACAGATACGCAGTATTTT.

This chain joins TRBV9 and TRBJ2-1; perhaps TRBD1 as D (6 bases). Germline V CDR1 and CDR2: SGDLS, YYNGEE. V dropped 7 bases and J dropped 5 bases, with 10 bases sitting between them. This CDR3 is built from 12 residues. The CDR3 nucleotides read TGTGCCAGCGGTCGGACAGACAATGAGCAGTTCTTC. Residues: CASGRTDNEQFF.

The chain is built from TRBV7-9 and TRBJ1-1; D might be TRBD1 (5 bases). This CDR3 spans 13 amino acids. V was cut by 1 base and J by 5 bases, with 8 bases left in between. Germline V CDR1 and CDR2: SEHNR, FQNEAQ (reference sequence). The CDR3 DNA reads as TGTGCCAGCAGCTTAGGGGGCCAAACTGAAGCTTTCTTT. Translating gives CASSLGGQTEAFF.

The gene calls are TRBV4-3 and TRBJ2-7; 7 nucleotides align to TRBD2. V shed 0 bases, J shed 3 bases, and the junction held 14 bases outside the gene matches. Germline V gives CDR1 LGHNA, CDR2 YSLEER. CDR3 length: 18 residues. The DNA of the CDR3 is TGCGCCAGCAGCCAAGAAGGCGGGAGCAGCCTAAGCAACTACGAGCAGTACTTC. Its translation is CASSQEGGSSLSNYEQYF.

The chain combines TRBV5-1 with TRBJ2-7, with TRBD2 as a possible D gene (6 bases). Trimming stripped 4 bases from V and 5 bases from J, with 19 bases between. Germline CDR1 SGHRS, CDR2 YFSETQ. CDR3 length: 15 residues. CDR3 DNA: TGCGCCAGCAGCGGGGGGTCTGTCGGCATCCACGAGCAGTACTTC. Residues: CASSGGSVGIHEQYF.

CDR3 nucleotides: TGTGCCAGCAGTCTAACCACAGGGGGTTACGAGTATGGCTACACCTTC. This translates into CASSLTTGGYEYGYTF. This sequence joins TRBV28 and TRBJ1-2, with 8 bases matching TRBD1. Germline CDR1 reads MDHEN; CDR2 reads SYDVKM. The CDR3 spans 16 residues. The V segment lost 5 bases and the J segment 5 bases; nucleotides outside the gene matches: 13.

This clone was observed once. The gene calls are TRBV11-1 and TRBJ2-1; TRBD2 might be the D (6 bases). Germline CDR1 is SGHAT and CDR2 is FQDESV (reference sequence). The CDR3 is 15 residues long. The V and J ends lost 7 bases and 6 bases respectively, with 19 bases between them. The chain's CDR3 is CASTLLGGKGNEQFF. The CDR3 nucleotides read TGTGCCAGCACCCTTCTGGGGGGAAAGGGCAATGAGCAGTTCTTC.

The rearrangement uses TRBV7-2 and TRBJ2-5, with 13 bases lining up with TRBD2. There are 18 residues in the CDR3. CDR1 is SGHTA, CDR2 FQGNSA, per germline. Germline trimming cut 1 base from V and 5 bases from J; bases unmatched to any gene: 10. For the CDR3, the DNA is TGTGCCAGCAGCTTAGGACTAGCGGGAGGCCCTCTGTACGAGACCCAGTACTTC. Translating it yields CASSLGLAGGPLYETQYF.

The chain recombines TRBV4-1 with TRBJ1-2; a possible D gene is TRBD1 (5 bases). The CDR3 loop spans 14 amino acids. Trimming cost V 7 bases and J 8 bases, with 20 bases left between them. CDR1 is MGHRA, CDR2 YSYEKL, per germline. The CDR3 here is CASTPGGFSGGYTF. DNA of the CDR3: TGCGCCAGCACCCCCGGGGGGTTTTCGGGCGGCTACACCTTC.

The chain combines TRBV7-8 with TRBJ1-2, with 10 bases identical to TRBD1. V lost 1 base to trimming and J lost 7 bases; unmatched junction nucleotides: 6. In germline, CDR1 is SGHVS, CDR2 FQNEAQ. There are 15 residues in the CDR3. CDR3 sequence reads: CASSLDGTGVGGYTF. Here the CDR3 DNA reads TGTGCCAGCAGCTTAGATGGGACAGGGGTCGGTGGCTACACCTTC.

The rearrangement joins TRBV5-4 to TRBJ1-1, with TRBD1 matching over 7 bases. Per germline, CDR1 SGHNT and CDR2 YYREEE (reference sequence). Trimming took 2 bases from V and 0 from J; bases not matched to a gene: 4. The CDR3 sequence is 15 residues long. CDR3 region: CASSLRDRVNTEAFF. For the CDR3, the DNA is TGTGCCAGCAGCTTAAGAGACAGGGTGAACACTGAAGCTTTCTTT.

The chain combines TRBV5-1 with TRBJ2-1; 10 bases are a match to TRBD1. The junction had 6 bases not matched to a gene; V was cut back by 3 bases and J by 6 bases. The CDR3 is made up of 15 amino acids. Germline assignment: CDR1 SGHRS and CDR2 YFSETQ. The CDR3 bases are TGCGCCAGCAGCTACCTGGGGACAGGGGTCAATGAGCAGTTCTTC. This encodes CASSYLGTGVNEQFF.